One sample yielded the 30 T cell receptor beta chains listed below, sequenced in a study of blood T cell repertoires in COVID-19. Data came from immunoSEQ multiplex PCR; TCRdb stores just in-frame clones and leaves some out. The repertoire holds hundreds of thousands of clones, with about 87% as singletons. The sample comprised PBMCs or T cells enriched from blood (not recorded which). The receptors originated from a woman aged 45 to 65 who had recovered from COVID-19.

This chain joins TRBV28 and TRBJ1-1; the D gene is possibly TRBD1 (6 bases). V was cut by 10 bases and J by 5 bases, with 14 bases left in between. This CDR3 is 12 amino acids long. Germline CDR1 reads MDHEN; CDR2 reads SYDVKM. CDR3 sequence: CATLEQGTEAFF. The DNA for the CDR3 is TGTGCCACACTAGAACAGGGAACTGAAGCTTTCTTT. Looking up the rest from reference TRBV28 and TRBJ1-1 gives the full variable domain: DVKVTQSSRYLVKRTGEKVFLECVQDMDHENMFWYRQDPGLGLRLIYFSYDVKMKEKGDIPEGYSVSREKKERFSLILESASTNQTSMYLCATLEQGTEAFFGQGTRLTVV.

The rearrangement links TRBV6-5 to TRBJ2-4; 10 nucleotides align to TRBD2. The CDR3 consists of 14 residues. With 6 bases clipped from V and 8 bases from J, the junction kept 7 bases outside the gene matches. Looked up from germline, CDR1 is MNHEY and CDR2 is SVGAGI. Here the CDR3 reads CASRTSGILDIQYF. In DNA form, the CDR3 reads TGTGCCAGCAGAACTAGCGGGATTTTGGACATTCAGTACTTC.

The chain links TRBV27 to TRBJ1-2; D perhaps matches TRBD1 (5 bases). The germline V gene has CDR1 MNHEY and CDR2 SMNVEV (reference sequence). The CDR3 has 17 amino acids. Trimming removed 1 base at V and 6 bases at J, with 21 bases between. The CDR3: CASSLLGQGGPKNGYTF. In DNA, the CDR3 is TGTGCCAGCAGTTTATTGGGGCAGGGTGGTCCTAAGAATGGCTACACCTTC.

V usage is TRBV9 and J usage is TRBJ2-1; 14 bases are shared with TRBD2. Germline V gene sequence: CDR1 SGDLS, CDR2 YYNGEE. This CDR3 is 21 amino acids long. Trimming cost V 1 base and J 3 bases; bases outside gene matches: 15. CDR3 protein: CASSVSEQRLAGGTLYNEQFF. CDR3 DNA sequence: TGTGCCAGCAGCGTATCCGAACAGAGACTAGCGGGAGGGACCCTCTACAATGAGCAGTTCTTC.

J is TRBJ1-2 and V is TRBV7-3, with 11 bases fitting TRBD1. J was trimmed by 7 bases and V by 5 bases; bases with no gene match: 6. CDR1 SGHTA and CDR2 FQGTGA come from the germline V gene. The CDR3 consists of 14 residues. Here the CDR3 DNA reads TGTGCCAGCAGCCCCTCCGGGACAGGGGGTGGCTACACCTTC. Amino acid sequence: CASSPSGTGGGYTF.

J is TRBJ2-6 and V is TRBV9; 7 bases match TRBD1. The CDR3 has 17 amino acids. Trimming removed 0 bases from V and 4 bases from J; junction bases left unmatched: 7. The V gene's germline CDR1 is SGDLS and CDR2 YYNGEE. The CDR3 loop reads CASSVGTGVLGANVLTF. The CDR3 DNA is TGTGCCAGCAGCGTAGGAACAGGGGTGTTGGGGGCCAACGTCCTGACTTTC.

The V gene is TRBV7-6, the J gene TRBJ2-7, with TRBD1 as a possible D gene (6 bases). Germline CDR1 SGHVS, CDR2 FNYEAQ. V lost 3 bases and J 9 bases, leaving 15 bases between the germline ends. The CDR3 is 13 amino acids. CDR3 loop: CASSFDLKQGQYF. CDR3 nucleotides: TGTGCCAGCAGCTTCGACTTGAAACAGGGGCAGTACTTC. Full variable domain (remainder filled in from reference TRBV7-6 and TRBJ2-7): GAGVSQSPRYKVTKRGQDVALRCDPISGHVSLYWYRQALGQGPEFLTYFNYEAQQDKSGLPNDRFSAERPEGSISTLTIQRTEQRDSAMYRCASSFDLKQGQYFGPGTRLTVT.

This chain uses TRBV5-4 with TRBJ2-1; 13 bases align to TRBD2. Germline trimming cut 4 bases from V and 0 bases from J; bases unmatched to any gene: 4. The germline CDR1 and CDR2 sequences are SGHNT and YYREEE (reference sequence). The length of the CDR3 is 17 residues. CDR3 bases: TGTGCCAGCAGCCCCTGGACTAGCGGGAGCTCCTACAATGAGCAGTTCTTC. Translated, it gives CASSPWTSGSSYNEQFF.

This chain uses TRBV6-5 with TRBJ1-3; 9 nucleotides line up with TRBD1. The CDR3 spans 14 residues. Germline V CDR1 and CDR2: MNHEY, SVGAGI. The V gene end was trimmed by 8 bases and the J gene end by 4 bases; junction bases not matched to a gene: 6. The CDR3 DNA sequence: TGTGCCAGCCGGGGACAGGGTCCAGGAAACACCATATATTTT. Encoded protein: CASRGQGPGNTIYF.

CDR3 sequence (DNA): TGTGCCAGCAGTGAATACAGGGACGGCTATAGCAATCAGCCCCAGCATTTT. Translation: CASSEYRDGYSNQPQHF. This chain uses TRBV6-1 with TRBJ1-5; a weak D match, TRBD1 (6 bases). V was cut by 2 bases and J by 0 bases, with 14 bases left in between. From germline, CDR1 is MNHNS and CDR2 SASEGT. This CDR3 region has 17 residues.

The sample holds a few counts of this clone. The chain joins TRBV5-4 to TRBJ1-2, with 10 bases lining up with TRBD1. V lost 4 bases and J lost 2; bases outside the gene matches: 5. The CDR3 length is 15 residues. Germline CDR1 and CDR2: SGHNT and YYREEE (reference sequence). The CDR3 here is CASSRPGQGNYGYTF. Written as DNA, the CDR3 is TGTGCCAGCAGCCGACCGGGACAGGGGAACTATGGCTACACCTTC. Full variable domain (missing parts from reference TRBV5-4 and TRBJ1-2): ETGVTQSPTHLIKTRGQQVTLRCSSQSGHNTVSWYQQALGQGPQFIFQYYREEENGRGNFPPRFSGLQFPNYSSELNVNALELDDSALYLCASSRPGQGNYGYTFGSGTRLTVV.

The genes are TRBV5-1 and TRBJ2-7; 9 nucleotides line up with TRBD1. Germline V gene sequence: CDR1 SGHRS, CDR2 YFSETQ. With V trimmed by 2 bases and J by 4 bases, 10 bases remained unmatched. This CDR3 comprises 16 residues. CDR3 loop: CASSFESGTGMYEQYF. CDR3 nucleotide sequence: TGCGCCAGCAGCTTTGAATCCGGGACAGGGATGTACGAGCAGTACTTC.

This chain joins TRBV5-1 and TRBJ2-1; 15 nucleotides match TRBD2. The CDR3 consists of 14 residues. The germline V gene has CDR1 SGHRS and CDR2 YFSETQ. V lost 4 bases, J lost 9 bases, and 2 bases stayed unmatched. The CDR3 protein is CASSPGLAGGEQFF. CDR3 DNA sequence: TGCGCCAGCAGCCCGGGACTAGCGGGAGGTGAGCAGTTCTTC. The entire variable domain, with the rest obtained from reference TRBV5-1 and TRBJ2-1, is as follows: KAGVTQTPRYLIKTRGQQVTLSCSPISGHRSVSWYQQTPGQGLQFLFEYFSETQRNKGNFPGRFSGRQFSNSRSEMNVSTLELGDSALYLCASSPGLAGGEQFFGPGTRLTVL.

The rearrangement joins TRBV6-2 or TRBV6-3 to TRBJ2-7, with D possibly matching TRBD1 (6 bases). The CDR3 consists of 16 residues. The germline V and J ends were trimmed by 0 bases and 2 bases, with 14 bases remaining between them. Per the germline V gene, CDR1 is MNHEY and CDR2 is SVGEGT. CDR3 region: CASSYSQGRLTYEQYF. The CDR3 nucleotides read TGTGCCAGCAGTTACTCGCAGGGGAGATTAACCTACGAGCAGTACTTC.

Written as DNA, the CDR3 is TGTGCCAGCAGAGCAGCGGTTAGCTCCTACGAGCAGTACTTC. It translates to CASRAAVSSYEQYF. J is TRBJ2-7 and V is TRBV2, with D possibly matching TRBD2 (5 bases). V was trimmed by 6 bases and J by 0 bases, leaving 12 bases between them. The CDR3 runs 14 residues. Germline V gene data show CDR1 as SNHLY and CDR2 as FYNNEI.

The gene calls are TRBV28 and TRBJ1-5; D perhaps matches TRBD1 (5 bases). Germline CDR1 MDHEN, CDR2 SYDVKM. The length of the CDR3 is 15 residues. Trimming removed 6 bases from V and 7 bases from J, with 19 bases in between. DNA for the CDR3: TGTGCCAGCAGCCCAGCGGGGCAGAGAAGGCAGCCCCAGCATTTT. The encoded protein is CASSPAGQRRQPQHF.

The V gene is TRBV28, the J gene TRBJ2-3; D is unresolved. The CDR3 loop spans 12 amino acids. The germline gives CDR1 MDHEN, CDR2 SYDVKM. V shed 4 bases and J shed 6 bases, with 8 bases lying between them. CDR3 region: CASSSLSDTQYF. The CDR3 nucleotides are TGTGCCAGCAGTTCTCTGAGTGATACGCAGTATTTT.

The chain has TRBV2 and TRBJ2-7; tentative D call: TRBD2 (6 bases). Trimming pared 10 bases from V and 2 bases from J, leaving 9 bases between. The CDR3 loop spans 11 amino acids. CDR1 and CDR2 from the germline V gene are SNHLY and FYNNEI. CDR3 in DNA: TGTGCCACGAGGACTACCTACGAGCAGTACTTC. This codes for CATRTTYEQYF.

This clone was counted a single time. This sequence joins TRBV6-4 and TRBJ2-3, with TRBD2 identical over 13 bases. The V segment lost 4 bases and the J segment 1 base; nucleotides outside the gene matches: 2. Germline V gives CDR1 MRHNA, CDR2 SNTAGT. The CDR3 extends over 16 amino acids. CDR3 sequence (DNA): TGTGCCAGCAGTGCAGGACTAGCGGGAGGCACAGATACGCAGTATTTT. Translating gives CASSAGLAGGTDTQYF.

This chain links TRBV14 with TRBJ2-1; TRBD2 is a possible D gene (5 bases). Germline-derived CDR1 and CDR2 are SGHDN and FVKESK. There are 14 residues in the CDR3. Deletions cut 4 bases from V and 4 bases from J, with 11 bases between. The chain's CDR3 is CASSRLAKYNEQFF. CDR3 in DNA: TGTGCCAGCAGCCGCCTAGCCAAATACAATGAGCAGTTCTTC.

This clone appeared a single time. V is TRBV4-2 and J is TRBJ2-3; 13 bases map to TRBD2. This CDR3 region has 18 residues. Trimming removed 1 base from V and 3 bases from J; junction bases left unmatched: 7. The germline V gene encodes CDR1 LGHNA and CDR2 YNFKEQ. Here the CDR3 DNA reads TGTGCCAGCAGCCAAGTCGCGACTAGCGGGAGGTCGACAGATACGCAGTATTTT. The encoded protein is CASSQVATSGRSTDTQYF.

This chain joins TRBV6-6 and TRBJ2-7; 7 nucleotides match TRBD2. The germline gives CDR1 MNHNY, CDR2 SVGAGI (reference sequence). V shed 4 bases, J shed 6 bases, and the junction held 12 bases outside the gene matches. The CDR3 totals 15 residues. CDR3 loop: CASSLGTPGGSEQYF. The CDR3 nucleotides read TGTGCCAGCAGTTTGGGGACCCCGGGGGGTAGCGAGCAGTACTTC.

The rearrangement links TRBV4-1 to TRBJ1-5, with TRBD1 matching 7 bases. The CDR3 totals 14 residues. Germline trimming cut 3 bases from V and 7 bases from J; bases unmatched to any gene: 6. Germline CDR1 reads MGHRA; CDR2 reads YSYEKL. The CDR3 loop reads CASSHRQGEQPQHF. The CDR3 bases are TGCGCCAGCAGCCATCGACAGGGTGAGCAGCCCCAGCATTTT.

V and J are TRBV6-5 and TRBJ1-1; TRBD1 matches at 7 bases. J was trimmed by 1 base and V by 8 bases; bases with no gene match: 4. This CDR3 comprises 13 residues. CDR1 is MNHEY and CDR2 is SVGAGI in the germline V gene. CDR3 in amino acids: CASRTGPNTEAFF. The CDR3 nucleotides read TGTGCCAGCCGGACAGGACCGAACACTGAAGCTTTCTTT.

This clone was counted a single time. The chain links TRBV27 to TRBJ2-1; 11 bases are a match to TRBD2. V was pared by 7 bases and J by 9 bases, with 8 bases of the junction left unmatched. The CDR3 spans 14 residues. In germline, CDR1 is MNHEY, CDR2 SMNVEV (reference sequence). The CDR3 reads CASNLGSGRGEQFF. CDR3 in DNA: TGTGCCAGCAACTTGGGTAGCGGGAGGGGTGAGCAGTTCTTC.

The chain couples TRBV5-5 to TRBJ2-2, with a weak D call TRBD1 (6 bases). CDR1 and CDR2 from the germline V gene are SGHKS and YYEKEE (reference sequence). With 4 bases removed from V and 5 bases from J, the gap between germline ends came to 27 bases. The CDR3 spans 19 residues. As DNA, the CDR3 is TGTGCCAGCAGCCTGTTTCCATTTTCTGAGGGCCAGGGGACCGGGGAGCTGTTTTTT. It yields the protein CASSLFPFSEGQGTGELFF.

The chain couples TRBV7-9 to TRBJ2-7; TRBD1 aligns across 7 bases. Germline CDR1 is SEHNR and CDR2 is FQNEAQ (reference sequence). The CDR3 runs to 14 residues. The J segment lost 2 bases and the V segment lost 5 bases, leaving 6 bases of the junction unmatched. CDR3 DNA sequence: TGTGCCAGCAGCGACAGGGTTCCGACCTACGAGCAGTACTTC. This encodes CASSDRVPTYEQYF.

This clone came up once. This sequence joins TRBV6-6 and TRBJ1-3, with 7 bases identical to TRBD1. V lost 5 bases to trimming and J lost 0 bases; unmatched junction nucleotides: 7. CDR1 and CDR2 (germline): MNHNY, SVGAGI (reference sequence). The CDR3 length is 16 residues. The CDR3 DNA sequence: TGTGCCAGCAGTCGACTGACAGGGTCCTCTGGAAACACCATATATTTT. This sequence encodes CASSRLTGSSGNTIYF.

The chain couples TRBV7-2 to TRBJ1-1; the match to TRBD1 covers 7 bases. The CDR3 is 14 amino acids. Germline V gives CDR1 SGHTA, CDR2 FQGNSA. After removal of 8 bases from V and 4 bases from J, the junction contained 10 bases not matched to a gene. The CDR3 nucleotides read TGTGCCAGCCGCTCAGGGGGGACGGGCACTGAAGCTTTCTTT. Translating gives CASRSGGTGTEAFF.

This sequence joins TRBV14 and TRBJ1-2; no firm D call. Deletions cut 1 base from V and 5 bases from J, with 5 bases between. CDR3 length: 12 residues. Germline V lookup: CDR1 SGHDN, CDR2 FVKESK. The CDR3 reads CASSQVEYGYTF. DNA of the CDR3: TGTGCCAGCAGCCAAGTGGAGTATGGCTACACCTTC.